Sequencing of this T cell receptor (beta chain) was carried out in a study of graft-versus-host responses after intestinal transplantation. Background on the study: Multivisceral, liver-intestinal, or isolated intestinal transplants were received by the recipients. Anti-thymocyte globulin induction, then tacrolimus and steroids for two to four years, went to all recipients. The study's findings and limits: Recipient-marrow GvH clones were detected, some having first appeared in ileum or blood.

The V gene's germline CDR1 is WNHNN and CDR2 SYGVQD (reference sequence). This CDR3 is 15 amino acids long. The V end lost 3 bases, the J end lost 7 bases, and 16 bases lay between the germline ends. Method: immunoSEQ multiplex PCR; TCRdb's copy keeps in-frame clones and lacks some. In the table there are about 110,000 clones, 93% of which are singletons. Points on this clone: What it binds is unknown.

Material: unstimulated CD8+ T cells sorted from spleen or lymph node cells, obtained before intestinal transplant. This clonotype was obtained from a human donor who received an intestinal transplant. This chain joins TRBV10-1 and TRBJ1-3, with D possibly matching TRBD1 (5 bases). CDR3 loop: CASSDSPGRENTIYF. As DNA, the CDR3 is TGCGCCAGCAGTGATTCCCCCGGCAGGGAGAACACCATATATTTT.